This TCR beta chain derives from a study of T cell changes during pregnancy in multiple sclerosis. Per the germline V gene, CDR1 is LNHDA and CDR2 is SQIVND (reference sequence). The CDR3 loop spans 16 amino acids. With V trimmed by 4 bases and J by 2 bases, 4 bases remained unmatched. Produced via immunoSEQ multiplex PCR; TCRdb's table is partial and in-frame only. Altogether some 74,000 clones are present, approximately 92% being singletons, with the ten largest covering less than 2.5%. V gene TRBV19 combines with J gene TRBJ2-5; 13 nucleotides line up with TRBD2. The sample was peripheral blood, taken before pregnancy. This TCR derives from a female donor with multiple sclerosis, enrolled in a pregnancy study. The CDR3 is CASSKTSGRLQETQYF. The CDR3 DNA is TGTGCCAGTAGTAAGACTAGCGGGAGGTTACAAGAGACCCAGTACTTC. The full variable domain, in which reference TRBV19 and TRBJ2-5 provide the parts outside the CDR3, is DGGITQSPKYLFRKEGQNVTLSCEQNLNHDAMYWYRQDPGQGLRLIYYSQIVNDFQKGDIAEGYSVSREKKESFPLTVTSAQKNPTAFYLCASSKTSGRLQETQYFGPGTRLLVL.